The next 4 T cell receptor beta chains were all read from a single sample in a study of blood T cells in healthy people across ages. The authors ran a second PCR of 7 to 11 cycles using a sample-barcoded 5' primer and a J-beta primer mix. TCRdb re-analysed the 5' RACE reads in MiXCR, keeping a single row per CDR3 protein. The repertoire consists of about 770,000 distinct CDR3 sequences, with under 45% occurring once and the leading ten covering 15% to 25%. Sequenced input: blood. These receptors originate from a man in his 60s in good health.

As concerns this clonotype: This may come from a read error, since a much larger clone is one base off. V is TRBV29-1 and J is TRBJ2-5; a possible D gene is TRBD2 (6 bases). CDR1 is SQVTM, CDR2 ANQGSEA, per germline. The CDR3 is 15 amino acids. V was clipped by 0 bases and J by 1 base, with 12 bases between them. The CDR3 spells CSVEDEGLAQETQYF. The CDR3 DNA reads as TGCAGCGTTGAAGATGAGGGACTGGCCCAAGAGACCCAGTACTTC.

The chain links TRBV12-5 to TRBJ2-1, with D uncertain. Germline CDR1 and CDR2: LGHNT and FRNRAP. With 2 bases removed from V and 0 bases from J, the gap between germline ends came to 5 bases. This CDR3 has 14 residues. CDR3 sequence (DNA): TGTGCTAGTGGTTTGACTCCCTCCTACAATGAGCAGTTCTTC. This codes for CASGLTPSYNEQFF.

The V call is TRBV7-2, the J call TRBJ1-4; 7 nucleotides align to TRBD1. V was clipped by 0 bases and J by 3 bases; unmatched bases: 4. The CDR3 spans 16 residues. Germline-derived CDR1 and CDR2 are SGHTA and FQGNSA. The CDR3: CASSLARQGANEKLFF. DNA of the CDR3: TGTGCCAGCAGCTTAGCGCGGCAGGGGGCTAATGAAAAACTGTTTTTT.

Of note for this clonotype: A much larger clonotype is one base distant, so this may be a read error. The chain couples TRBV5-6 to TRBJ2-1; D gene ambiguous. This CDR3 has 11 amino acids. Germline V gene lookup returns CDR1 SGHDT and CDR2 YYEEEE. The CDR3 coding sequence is TGTACCAGCACGAGGAACAATGAGCAGTTCTTC. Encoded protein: CTSTRNNEQFF.